The 26 T cell receptor beta chains reported below all come from one sample, sequenced in a study of CD8+ T cells in alopecia areata. RNA, once extracted, was reverse transcribed into cDNA for use as the sequencing template. Some clones are missing from TCRdb's copy, which holds only in-frame ones; the method was immunoSEQ multiplex PCR. The sample yields more than 75,000 clones, 41% seen once. Sequencing input: CD4+ T cells sorted from blood. The receptors here all came from a human donor with alopecia areata.

The sample holds a few counts of this clone. V and J are TRBV5-1 and TRBJ1-2; 8 bases are a match to TRBD1. The CDR3 loop spans 16 amino acids. Trimming cost V 7 bases and J 3 bases; bases outside gene matches: 14. Per germline, CDR1 SGHRS and CDR2 YFSETQ. The CDR3: CASARTQGARDYGYTF. In DNA form, the CDR3 reads TGCGCCAGCGCTAGAACCCAGGGGGCCCGGGACTATGGCTACACCTTC.

This clone turned up a few times. The chain recombines TRBV30 with TRBJ1-5; D is undetermined. The CDR3 runs 13 residues. Germline-derived CDR1 and CDR2 are GTSNPN and SVGIG (reference sequence). V was shortened by 3 bases and J by 7 bases, with 13 bases between the two germline ends. This CDR3 is CAWSPGIWQPQHF. In DNA form, the CDR3 reads TGTGCCTGGAGCCCGGGAATCTGGCAGCCCCAGCATTTT.

The chain combines TRBV9 with TRBJ2-2; unclear D gene. Trimming took 0 bases from V and 4 from J, leaving 7 bases between them. The CDR3 extends over 14 amino acids. The germline V gene has CDR1 SGDLS and CDR2 YYNGEE. The CDR3 spells CASSVAIFTGELFF. The DNA for the CDR3 is TGTGCCAGCAGCGTAGCAATCTTCACCGGGGAGCTGTTTTTT.

Only a few counts were recorded for this clone. The chain links TRBV7-2 to TRBJ2-5, with a weak D call TRBD2 (5 bases). Per the germline V gene, CDR1 is SGHTA and CDR2 is FQGNSA. Trimming cost V 1 base and J 7 bases, with 19 bases left between them. This CDR3 region has 16 residues. This CDR3 is CASSLELGLVAVTQYF. CDR3 DNA: TGTGCCAGCAGCTTAGAACTCGGACTGGTCGCTGTGACCCAGTACTTC.

The rearrangement links TRBV7-2 to TRBJ2-5; a weak D match, TRBD2 (5 bases). Trimming took 2 bases from V and 5 from J, leaving 15 bases between them. This CDR3 contains 15 residues. Germline V lookup: CDR1 SGHTA, CDR2 FQGNSA. The CDR3 bases are TGTGCCAGCAGCTTAAGATCTCGGGGTGTGGAGACCCAGTACTTC. It codes for CASSLRSRGVETQYF.

The chain joins TRBV29-1 to TRBJ2-7; D uncertain. Trimming removed 2 bases from V and 2 bases from J, with 13 bases in between. In germline, CDR1 is SQVTM, CDR2 ANQGSEA. This CDR3 comprises 14 residues. The CDR3 is CSVESGASTYEQYF. The CDR3 region has the DNA TGCAGCGTTGAATCAGGAGCATCAACCTACGAGCAGTACTTC.

The chain recombines TRBV29-1 with TRBJ1-5; 7 bases map to TRBD1. The germline gives CDR1 SQVTM, CDR2 ANQGSEA. The CDR3 runs to 14 residues. V shed 6 bases, J shed 7 bases, and the junction held 12 bases outside the gene matches. The CDR3 reads CSVVTTGQGQPQHF. DNA for the CDR3: TGCAGCGTCGTAACGACAGGGCAGGGGCAGCCCCAGCATTTT. Supplemented by reference TRBV29-1 and TRBJ1-5, the full variable domain reads SAVISQKPSRDICQRGTSLTIQCQVDSQVTMMFWYRQQPGQSLTLIATANQGSEATYESGFVIDKFPISRPNLTFSTLTVSNMSPEDSSIYLCSVVTTGQGQPQHFGDGTRLSIL.

This clone was counted a few times. CDR3 sequence reads: CASSSVREQFF. CDR3 DNA: TGTGCCAGTAGTTCTGTAAGGGAGCAGTTCTTC. The gene calls are TRBV19 and TRBJ2-1; D remains ambiguous. Germline V gene sequence: CDR1 LNHDA, CDR2 SQIVND (reference sequence). CDR3 length equals 11 residues. V was pared by 5 bases and J by 10 bases, with 9 bases between.

CDR3 in DNA: TGCAGCGTTGAAGAAGGGGGGAGGGGGCTGCAGTACTTC. Amino acid sequence: CSVEEGGRGLQYF. The V gene is TRBV29-1, the J gene TRBJ2-7; D tentatively reads TRBD1 or TRBD2 (7 bases each). Germline V gene lookup returns CDR1 SQVTM and CDR2 ANQGSEA. CDR3 length: 13 residues. Deletions cut 0 bases from V and 9 bases from J, with 15 bases between.

V gene TRBV5-4 combines with J gene TRBJ2-3; D may be TRBD1 (5 bases). This CDR3 is built from 14 residues. Per the germline V gene, CDR1 is SGHNT and CDR2 is YYREEE (reference sequence). V lost 4 bases, J lost 4 bases, and 13 bases lay in between. The CDR3 sequence: CASSHAQGSDTQYF. The CDR3 DNA is TGTGCCAGCAGCCATGCCCAGGGATCAGATACGCAGTATTTT.

CDR3 nucleotides: TGTGCCAGCAGTTACTTCAGGGGGCCTAATGAGCAGTTCTTC. Amino acid sequence: CASSYFRGPNEQFF. This chain links TRBV6-5 with TRBJ2-1; 8 nucleotides agree with TRBD1. CDR3 length equals 14 residues. The junction had 3 bases not matched to a gene; V was cut back by 1 base and J by 7 bases. CDR1 is MNHEY, CDR2 SVGAGI, per germline.

V and J are TRBV6-1 and TRBJ1-1; no definite D call. Germline V gene sequence: CDR1 MNHNS, CDR2 SASEGT. This CDR3 is built from 12 residues. V lost 2 bases to trimming and J lost 3 bases, with 4 bases between them. DNA of the CDR3: TGTGCCAGCAGTGAATCGCACACTGAAGCTTTCTTT. Its protein product is CASSESHTEAFF.

This clone was observed a handful of times. V is TRBV7-8 and J is TRBJ2-6, with D hard to call. CDR3 size: 15 residues. Between the trimmed V and J ends, which lost 3 bases and 0 bases, there was a span of 6 bases. Germline V gene data show CDR1 as SGHVS and CDR2 as FQNEAQ. The CDR3 is CASSFGFSGANVLTF. CDR3 DNA sequence: TGTGCCAGCAGCTTTGGGTTCTCTGGGGCCAACGTCCTGACTTTC.

The chain links TRBV27 to TRBJ2-2; the D gene could be TRBD1 or TRBD2 (6 bases each). This CDR3 has 15 amino acids. Germline V gene data show CDR1 as MNHEY and CDR2 as SMNVEV (reference sequence). Trimming pared 3 bases from V and 3 bases from J, leaving 11 bases between. CDR3 DNA sequence: TGTGCCAGCAGTTTCGGAAGGGGGGACACCGGGGAGCTGTTTTTT. Translation: CASSFGRGDTGELFF.

This clone has more than one count but fewer than ten. The V and J genes are TRBV29-1 and TRBJ2-1; TRBD2 matches 11 bases. The CDR3 sequence is 15 residues long. Germline lookup yields CDR1 SQVTM and CDR2 ANQGSEA. The J segment lost 9 bases and the V segment lost 4 bases, leaving 11 bases of the junction unmatched. The CDR3 is CSVAAGLAGGGEQFF. The CDR3, as DNA: TGCAGCGTTGCGGCGGGGCTAGCGGGAGGAGGTGAGCAGTTCTTC.

Only a few counts were recorded for this clone. The chain recombines TRBV5-1 with TRBJ1-3; no reliable D call. The CDR3 consists of 17 residues. Looked up from germline, CDR1 is SGHRS and CDR2 is YFSETQ. Between the trimmed V and J ends, which lost 0 bases and 0 bases, there was a span of 13 bases. This CDR3 is CASSLASQVNSGNTIYF. CDR3 DNA sequence: TGCGCCAGCAGCTTGGCAAGCCAGGTTAACTCTGGAAACACCATATATTTT.

A few counts support this clone. The rearrangement joins TRBV18 to TRBJ2-7; 9 bases are shared with TRBD2. V lost 2 bases, J lost 2 bases, and 7 bases stayed unmatched. The CDR3 extends over 16 amino acids. CDR1 KGHSH and CDR2 LQKENI come from the germline V gene. The CDR3, as DNA: TGTGCCAGCTCACCAAACCCTAGCGGGGCCACCTACGAGCAGTACTTC. This gives the protein CASSPNPSGATYEQYF.

The chain combines TRBV23-1 with TRBJ1-2; 10 bases agree with TRBD1. TRBV23-1 is an ORF, with its function uncertain. The CDR3 loop spans 14 amino acids. The V and J ends lost 3 bases and 8 bases, in that order; junction bases with no gene match: 6. The CDR3: CASSQQTGGGGYTF. The CDR3 DNA follows: TGCGCCAGCAGTCAGCAGACAGGGGGCGGAGGCTACACCTTC.

This clone was observed a few times. The chain has TRBV28 and TRBJ1-5; D not resolved. The V and J ends lost 8 bases and 3 bases respectively, with 17 bases between them. Germline V CDR1 and CDR2: MDHEN, SYDVKM. This CDR3 has 15 amino acids. The CDR3 DNA reads as TGTGCCAGCTCCTGGGGAGGAGCTTACAATCAGCCCCAGCATTTT. Translating gives CASSWGGAYNQPQHF.

This clone was picked up a small number of times. The rearrangement uses TRBV7-9 and TRBJ2-4; D uncertain. Germline values: CDR1 SEHNR, CDR2 FQNEAQ (reference sequence). V was trimmed by 6 bases and J by 2 bases, leaving 11 bases between them. The CDR3 is made up of 14 amino acids. The CDR3 protein is CASSKPVTKNIQYF. The CDR3 DNA is TGTGCCAGCAGTAAGCCCGTGACCAAAAACATTCAGTACTTC. The whole variable domain, remainder taken from reference TRBV7-9 and TRBJ2-4, is DTGVSQNPRHKITKRGQNVTFRCDPISEHNRLYWYRQTLGQGPEFLTYFQNEAQLEKSRLLSDRFSAERPKGSFSTLEIQRTEQGDSAMYLCASSKPVTKNIQYFGAGTRLSVL.

V is TRBV6-6 and J is TRBJ2-2; D is unresolved. The CDR3 length is 12 residues. V shed 2 bases and J shed 7 bases, with 5 bases lying between them. Germline V gene data show CDR1 as MNHNY and CDR2 as SVGAGI (reference sequence). The CDR3 DNA follows: TGTGCCAGCAGTTACGGCGGCGGGGAGCTGTTTTTT. Translating gives CASSYGGGELFF.

Regarding this clone: Other DNA sequences in this specimen translate into the identical CDR3. The J gene is TRBJ1-5, the V gene TRBV28; D gene uncertain. The CDR3 has 12 residues. In germline, CDR1 is MDHEN, CDR2 SYDVKM. The ends were cut back, 2 bases at V and 7 bases at J, with 6 bases in the middle. The CDR3 DNA reads TGTGCCAGCAGTTTAAGTCGACAGCCCCAGCATTTT. It specifies CASSLSRQPQHF.

The rearrangement uses TRBV7-9 and TRBJ2-1; 8 nucleotides line up with TRBD1. The V and J ends lost 3 bases and 8 bases, in that order; junction bases with no gene match: 6. CDR1 SEHNR and CDR2 FQNEAQ come from the germline V gene (reference sequence). CDR3 length equals 14 residues. The CDR3 loop is CASSFSTGADEQFF. The CDR3 nucleotides read TGTGCCAGCAGCTTCTCGACAGGGGCGGATGAGCAGTTCTTC.

This rearrangement joins TRBV2 to TRBJ2-1, with D possibly being TRBD1 or TRBD2 (5 bases each). Germline loops: CDR1 SNHLY, CDR2 FYNNEI. The V end lost 6 bases, the J end lost 10 bases, and 22 bases lay between the germline ends. The CDR3 length is 15 residues. CDR3 nucleotide sequence: TGTGCCAGCAGACTCGCCGGGACCATGCAGGACGAGCAGTTCTTC. This sequence encodes CASRLAGTMQDEQFF.

The V gene is TRBV5-1, the J gene TRBJ2-1; D gene unclear. This CDR3 is 14 amino acids long. The V and J ends lost 5 bases and 0 bases respectively, with 9 bases between them. Germline loops: CDR1 SGHRS, CDR2 YFSETQ. For the CDR3, the DNA is TGCGCCAGCAGTATCTCAGCCTCCTACAATGAGCAGTTCTTC. Encoded protein: CASSISASYNEQFF. The variable domain in full, with the rest retrieved from reference TRBV5-1 and TRBJ2-1, is KAGVTQTPRYLIKTRGQQVTLSCSPISGHRSVSWYQQTPGQGLQFLFEYFSETQRNKGNFPGRFSGRQFSNSRSEMNVSTLELGDSALYLCASSISASYNEQFFGPGTRLTVL.

The chain combines TRBV2 with TRBJ2-3; D uncertain. The CDR3 is 14 amino acids. Germline V lookup: CDR1 SNHLY, CDR2 FYNNEI. Trimming cost V 3 bases and J 2 bases, with 9 bases left between them. DNA of the CDR3: TGTGCCAGCAGTGATGCCGGTATCACAGATACGCAGTATTTT. Protein sequence: CASSDAGITDTQYF. The whole variable domain, remainder taken from reference TRBV2 and TRBJ2-3, is EPEVTQTPSHQVTQMGQEVILRCVPISNHLYFYWYRQILGQKVEFLVSFYNNEISEKSEIFDDQFSVERPDGSNFTLKIRSTKLEDSAMYFCASSDAGITDTQYFGPGTRLTVL.